The rows below give T cell receptor beta chains drawn from one sample of a study of OX40 agonist ivuxolimab in advanced cancers. Data came from immunoSEQ multiplex PCR; TCRdb stores just in-frame clones and leaves some out. Of approximately 71,000 clones detected, 70% to 85% appear once; the ten largest clones hold roughly 10%. The source was CD4+ or CD8+ T cells sorted from blood, collected in a trial of the OX40 agonist ivuxolimab. The origin of the receptors is an adult with an advanced solid tumor such as melanoma, head and neck, liver or kidney cancer. Both conserved end residues are part of each CDR3. The order of the fields is V gene, D gene, J gene, CDR3 DNA, CDR3 protein. A D gene is named only where the DNA matches it firmly.

>TRBV7-3|NA|TRBJ2-1
TGTGCCAGCAGCCTCAACATATACAATGAGCAGTTCTTC
CASSLNIYNEQFF
>TRBV4-2|TRBD2|TRBJ2-1
TGTGCCAGCAGCCAAGATGCGGGACTAGTTACCCGATACAATGAGCAGTTCTTC
CASSQDAGLVTRYNEQFF
>TRBV7-2|NA|TRBJ1-3
TGTGCCAGCAGCCGAACGGGAAACACCATATATTTT
CASSRTGNTIYF
>TRBV2|NA|TRBJ1-1
TGTGCCAGTAGGAAGAGTACGGGGGTTAAGAACACTGAAGCTTTCTTT
CASRKSTGVKNTEAFF
>TRBV7-2|NA|TRBJ2-7
TGTGCCAGCAGCCCGACTCGGACGGCCCGAGGGTACGAGCAGTACTTC
CASSPTRTARGYEQYF
>TRBV5-6|TRBD1|TRBJ2-5
TGTGCCAGCAGCTTGGAGACAGGGTGGTCGGAGACCCAGTACTTC
CASSLETGWSETQYF
>TRBV5-4|NA|TRBJ1-1
TGTGCCAGCAGCTTGGCCCAAGACAGGAACACTGAAGCTTTCTTT
CASSLAQDRNTEAFF
>TRBV7-2|NA|TRBJ1-2
TGTGCCAGCAGCTTGACGCAGGGTAATTATGGCTACACCTTC
CASSLTQGNYGYTF
>TRBV5-1|TRBD1|TRBJ2-7
TGCGCCACCAGTTTAGGGGACAGGGTTTCCTACGAGCAGTACTTC
CATSLGDRVSYEQYF
>TRBV5-5|TRBD1|TRBJ2-5
TGTGCCAGCAGCTGGGACAGAGAGACCCAGTACTTC
CASSWDRETQYF
>TRBV5-1|TRBD1|TRBJ1-1
TGCGCCAGCAGCATTGGGACAGGGACGATCCCTGAAGCTTTCTTT
CASSIGTGTIPEAFF
>TRBV6-1|TRBD2|TRBJ2-1
TGTGCCAGCAGCGAACTGGGGGGGGGAAGGGGAACCTACAATGAGCAGTTCTTC
CASSELGGGRGTYNEQFF
>TRBV21-1|NA|TRBJ2-2
TGTGCCGCCTGTAGCGGGACCCCAAACACCGGGGAGCTGTTTTTT
CAACSGTPNTGELFF
>TRBV2|TRBD1|TRBJ1-1
TGTGCCAGCAGGCAACCGGACAGGGGCACTGAAGCTTTCTTT
CASRQPDRGTEAFF
>TRBV12-5|NA|TRBJ2-1
TGTGCTAGTGGACGGGAGTACGAGCAGTTCTTC
CASGREYEQFF